This T cell receptor beta chain was found in a study of beta chain features in type 1 diabetes. This CDR3 is built from 13 residues. The ends were cut back, 4 bases at V and 12 bases at J, with 16 bases in the middle. Per germline, CDR1 LNHNV and CDR2 YYDKDF (reference sequence). Expressed TCRB transcripts got sequenced, as all isolated RNA was reverse transcribed. Generated by immunoSEQ multiplex PCR, the TCRdb table keeps only in-frame clones and is missing some. The data show hundreds of thousands of clones, with about 14% seen just once and 0.07% to 0.095% held by the top ten. General study results and limits: Shortening that was moderate but significant affected the TCRB CDR3s of Type 1 diabetes patients in all four CD4+ subsets.

Of note for this clone: Its target is unknown.

The origin of this receptor is a man younger than 35 in good health. The V gene is TRBV15, the J gene TRBJ2-1; a weak D match, TRBD1 (5 bases). The material sequenced was naive CD4+ T cells from blood. CDR3 in DNA: TGTGCCACCAGCAACCGACAGAACCTGACGCAGTTCTTC. Amino acid sequence: CATSNRQNLTQFF.